The clone carrying this TCR beta chain has just a few counts. Its cognate antigen is unknown. This record belongs to a study of response to subunit inactivated influenza vaccine. TCRdb reprocessed the RT-PCR reads via MiXCR and lists one record per CDR3 protein. In the table there are under 800,000 distinct CDR3 sequences, 11% to 15% of which are singletons. J gave up 5 bases and V 6 bases, and 7 bases lay outside the gene matches. The CDR3 consists of 16 residues. Germline V gene lookup returns CDR1 MDHEN and CDR2 SYDVKM. Study-level results: Authors suggested each seasonal flu vaccination may recruit only limited numbers of new T cells.

This TCR came from a man aged 45-60 years who received an inactivated influenza vaccine. The sample here was PBMCs from blood, taken 14 days before vaccination. The chain joins TRBV28 to TRBJ2-1; 13 nucleotides align to TRBD2. The CDR3 nucleotides are TGTGCCAGCAGCCGACCCGGACTAGCGGGAGACAATGAGCAGTTCTTC. Protein: CASSRPGLAGDNEQFF.